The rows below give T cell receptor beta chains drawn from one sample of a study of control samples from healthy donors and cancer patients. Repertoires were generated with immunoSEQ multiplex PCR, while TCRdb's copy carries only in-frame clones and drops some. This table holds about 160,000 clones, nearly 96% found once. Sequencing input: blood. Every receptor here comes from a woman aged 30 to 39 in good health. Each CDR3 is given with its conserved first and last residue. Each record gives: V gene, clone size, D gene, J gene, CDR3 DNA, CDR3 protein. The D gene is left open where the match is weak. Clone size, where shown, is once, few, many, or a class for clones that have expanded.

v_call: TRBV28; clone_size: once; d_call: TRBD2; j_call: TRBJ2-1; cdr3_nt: TGTGCCAGCAGGCCGGGACTAGCGGGCGGTGAGCAGTTCTTC; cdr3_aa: CASRPGLAGGEQFF
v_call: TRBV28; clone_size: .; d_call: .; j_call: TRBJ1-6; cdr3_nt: TGTGCCAGCAGTTCAGGGGTGAATTCACCCCTCCACTTT; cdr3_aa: CASSSGVNSPLHF
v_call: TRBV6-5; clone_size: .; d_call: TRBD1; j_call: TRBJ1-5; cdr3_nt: TGTGCCAGCAGTCCGGGACAGCCAAATCAGCCCCAGCATTTT; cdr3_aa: CASSPGQPNQPQHF
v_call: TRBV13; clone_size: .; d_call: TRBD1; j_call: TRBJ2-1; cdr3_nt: TGTGCCAGCAGCTTACGGGGACAGGGACTCTTC; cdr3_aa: CASSLRGQGLF
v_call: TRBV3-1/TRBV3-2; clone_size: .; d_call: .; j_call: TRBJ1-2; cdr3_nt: TGTGCCAGCAGAGACTCTTCCGGGGATAACGGCTACACCTTC; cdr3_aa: CASRDSSGDNGYTF
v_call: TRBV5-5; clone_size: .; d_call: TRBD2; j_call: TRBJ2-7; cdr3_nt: TGTGCCAGCAGGGGAATAGCGGGGGGAACCTACGAGCAGTACTTC; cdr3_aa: CASRGIAGGTYEQYF
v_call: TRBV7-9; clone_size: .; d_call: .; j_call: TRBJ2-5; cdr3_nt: TGTGCCAGCAGCCTGACCGACTCCCAAGAGACCCAGTACTTC; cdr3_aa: CASSLTDSQETQYF
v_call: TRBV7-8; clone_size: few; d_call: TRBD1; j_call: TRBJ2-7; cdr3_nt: TGTGCCAGCAGCCCTCCCGGGACAGGGGAAAGGTACGAGCAGTACTTC; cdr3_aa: CASSPPGTGERYEQYF
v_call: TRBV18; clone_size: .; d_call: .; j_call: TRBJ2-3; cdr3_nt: TGTGCCAGCTCACCACTCGGTAACCCCGAGGTAGATACGCAGTATTTT; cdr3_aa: CASSPLGNPEVDTQYF
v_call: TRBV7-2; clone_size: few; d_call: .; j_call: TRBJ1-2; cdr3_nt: TGTGCCAGCAGCTTAGGTGGAGGAAACTATGGCTACACCTTC; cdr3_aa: CASSLGGGNYGYTF
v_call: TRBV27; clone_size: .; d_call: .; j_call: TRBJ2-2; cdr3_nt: TGTGCCAGCAGTCTGGGGGGCAGTACCGGGGAGCTGTTTTTT; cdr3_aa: CASSLGGSTGELFF
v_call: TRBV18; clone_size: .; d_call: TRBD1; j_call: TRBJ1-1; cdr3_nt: TGTGCCAGCTCACCACGTCAGGGGGATACCACTGAAGCTTTCTTT; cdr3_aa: CASSPRQGDTTEAFF
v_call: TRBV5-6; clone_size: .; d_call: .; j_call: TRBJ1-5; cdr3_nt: TGTGCCAGCAAGGTAAGGGGCGCTCGGAATCAGCCCCAGCATTTT; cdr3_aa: CASKVRGARNQPQHF
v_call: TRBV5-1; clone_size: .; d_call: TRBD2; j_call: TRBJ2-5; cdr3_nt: TGCGCCAGCAGCCCTGGCGGGGGGGCCCAAGAGACCCAGTACTTC; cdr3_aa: CASSPGGGAQETQYF
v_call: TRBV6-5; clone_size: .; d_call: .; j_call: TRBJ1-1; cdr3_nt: TGTGCCAGCAGTTACCCAGGACAGAACACTGAAGCTTTCTTT; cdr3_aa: CASSYPGQNTEAFF
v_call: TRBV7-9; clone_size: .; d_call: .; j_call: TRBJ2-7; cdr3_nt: TGTGCCAGCAGCTTAGCGGGGAAGGTTTTCAACGAGCAGTACTTC; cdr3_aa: CASSLAGKVFNEQYF
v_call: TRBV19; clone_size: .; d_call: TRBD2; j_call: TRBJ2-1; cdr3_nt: TGTGCCAGTAGTAGGACTAGCGGGAGGTCTTTCTACAATGAGCAGTTCTTC; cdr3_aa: CASSRTSGRSFYNEQFF
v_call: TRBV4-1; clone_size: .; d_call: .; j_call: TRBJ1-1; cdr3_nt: TGCGCCAGCAGCTCTTGGACGATCGGGACGAGGAACACTGAAGCTTTCTTT; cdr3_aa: CASSSWTIGTRNTEAFF
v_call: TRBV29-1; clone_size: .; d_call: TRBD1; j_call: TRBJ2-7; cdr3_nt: TGCAGCGTTTCTTCCACCGGGACAGGGTGGGGCGAGCAGTACTTC; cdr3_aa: CSVSSTGTGWGEQYF
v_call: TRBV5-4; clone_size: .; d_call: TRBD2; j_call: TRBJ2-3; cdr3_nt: TGTGCCAGCAGCTTGAAGGCGGGGGGCACTACTAGCACAGATACGCAGTATTTT; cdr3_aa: CASSLKAGGTTSTDTQYF
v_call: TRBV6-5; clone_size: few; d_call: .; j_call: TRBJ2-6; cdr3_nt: TGTGCCAGCAGCCGCGGACAGTCTGGGGCCAACGTCCTGACTTTC; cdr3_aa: CASSRGQSGANVLTF
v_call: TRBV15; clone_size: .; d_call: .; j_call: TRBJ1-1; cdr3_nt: TGTGCCACCAGCAAGACAGCGGGTATCATGAACACTGAAGCTTTCTTT; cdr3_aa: CATSKTAGIMNTEAFF
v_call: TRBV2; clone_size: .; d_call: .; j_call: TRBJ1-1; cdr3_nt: TGTGCCAGTTACCAACCCATGAACACTGAAGCTTTCTTT; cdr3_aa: CASYQPMNTEAFF
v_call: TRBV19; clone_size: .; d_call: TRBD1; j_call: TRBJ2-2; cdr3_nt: TGTGCCAGTAGCTCTGGGACAGGGGTTTTCGGGGAGCTGTTTTTT; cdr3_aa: CASSSGTGVFGELFF
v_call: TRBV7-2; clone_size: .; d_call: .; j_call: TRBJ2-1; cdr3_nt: TGTGCCAGCAGCCTCCCCGGCCCCCGTGAGCAGTTCTTC; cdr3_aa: CASSLPGPREQFF
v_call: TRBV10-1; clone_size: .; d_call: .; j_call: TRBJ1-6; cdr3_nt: TGCGCCAGCAGTGTCGGCGGTTCCGGGAATTCACCCCTCCACTTT; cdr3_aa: CASSVGGSGNSPLHF
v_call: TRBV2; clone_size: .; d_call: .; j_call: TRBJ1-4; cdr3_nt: TGTGCCAGCGGACCCCCAGGGGCTGTTGAAAAACTGTTTTTT; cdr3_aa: CASGPPGAVEKLFF
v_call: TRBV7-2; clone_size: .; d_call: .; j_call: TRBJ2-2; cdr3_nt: TGTGCCAGCAGCTTGCGGCAAAACACCGGGGAGCTGTTTTTT; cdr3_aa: CASSLRQNTGELFF
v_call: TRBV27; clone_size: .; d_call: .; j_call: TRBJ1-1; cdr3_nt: TGTGCCAGCAGTTTATCAAGGGGCACTGAAGCTTTCTTT; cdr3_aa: CASSLSRGTEAFF
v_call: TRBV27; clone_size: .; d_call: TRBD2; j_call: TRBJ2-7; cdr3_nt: TGTGCCAGCAGTCTACTACCTAGCGGGGGGGCATCCCACGAGCAGTACTTC; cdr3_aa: CASSLLPSGGASHEQYF
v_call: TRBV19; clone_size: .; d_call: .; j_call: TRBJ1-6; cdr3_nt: TGTGCCAGCCGGACGGCCGGTAATTCACCCCTCCACTTT; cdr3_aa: CASRTAGNSPLHF
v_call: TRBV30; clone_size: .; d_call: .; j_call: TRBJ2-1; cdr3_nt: TGTGCCTGGTCCCAGACTCGCCCTAGGCAGTTCTTC; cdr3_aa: CAWSQTRPRQFF
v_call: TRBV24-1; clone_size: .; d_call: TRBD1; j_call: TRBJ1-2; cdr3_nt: TGTGCCACCAGTGACATAAGGGAGGGACAGGGTGCGAGGGGGGGCTACACCTTC; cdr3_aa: CATSDIREGQGARGGYTF
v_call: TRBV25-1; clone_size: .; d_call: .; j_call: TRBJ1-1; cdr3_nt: TGTGCCAGCATATCCAGGGCTACTGAAGCTTTCTTT; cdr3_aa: CASISRATEAFF
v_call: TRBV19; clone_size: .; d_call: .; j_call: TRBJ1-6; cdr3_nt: TGTGCCAGTAGTATTACTGGGACACGGATCCTTCCCCTCCACTTT; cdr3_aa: CASSITGTRILPLHF
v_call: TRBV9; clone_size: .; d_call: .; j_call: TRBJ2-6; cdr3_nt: TGTGCCAGCAGCGTAGAGGGCTCTGGGGCCAACGTCCTGACTTTC; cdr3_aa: CASSVEGSGANVLTF
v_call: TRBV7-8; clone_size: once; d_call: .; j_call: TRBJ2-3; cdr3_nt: TGTGCCAGCAGCGCTCCCCCGGGTTTGCGGGGTACAGATACGCAGTATTTT; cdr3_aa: CASSAPPGLRGTDTQYF
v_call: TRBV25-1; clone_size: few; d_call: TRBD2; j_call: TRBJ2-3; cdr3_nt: TGTGCCAGCAGTGAACCTGGGACTAGCGGGGCGGTGACAGATACGCAGTATTTT; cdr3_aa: CASSEPGTSGAVTDTQYF
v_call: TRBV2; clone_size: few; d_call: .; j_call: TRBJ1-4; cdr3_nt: TGTGCCAGCAGGGGTCAGGGCCGTCAAAAACTGTTTTTT; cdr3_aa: CASRGQGRQKLFF
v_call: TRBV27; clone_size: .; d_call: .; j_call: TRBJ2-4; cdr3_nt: TGTGCCAGCAGTTTAGGGCCCCAAAACATTCAGTACTTC; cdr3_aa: CASSLGPQNIQYF
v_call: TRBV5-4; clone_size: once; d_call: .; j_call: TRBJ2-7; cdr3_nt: TGTGCCAGCAGCTTGGGCATAGGGGGGGGCAACGAGCAGTACTTC; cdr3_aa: CASSLGIGGGNEQYF
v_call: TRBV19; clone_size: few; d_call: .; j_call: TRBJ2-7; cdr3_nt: TGTGCCAGTAGCAGATACAGGGACGCCTACGAGCAGTACTTC; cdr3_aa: CASSRYRDAYEQYF
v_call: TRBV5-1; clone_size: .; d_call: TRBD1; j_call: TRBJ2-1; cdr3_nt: TGCGCCAGCATGGGGACAGGGGTTTCCTACAATGAGCAGTTCTTC; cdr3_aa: CASMGTGVSYNEQFF
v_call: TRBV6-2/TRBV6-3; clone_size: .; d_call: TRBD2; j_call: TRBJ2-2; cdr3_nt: TGTGCCAGCAGTTACTCGAGACTAGCGGGAGGTCGCACCGGGGAGCTGTTTTTT; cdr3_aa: CASSYSRLAGGRTGELFF
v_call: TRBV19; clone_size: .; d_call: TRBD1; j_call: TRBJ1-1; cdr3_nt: TGTGCCAGTAGTATAGCCCAGACAGGGGCCACTGAAGCTTTCTTT; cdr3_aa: CASSIAQTGATEAFF
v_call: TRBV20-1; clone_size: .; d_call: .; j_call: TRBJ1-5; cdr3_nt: TGCAGTGCTAGTATGGGAGGCGGCACTCAGCCCCAGCATTTT; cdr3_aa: CSASMGGGTQPQHF
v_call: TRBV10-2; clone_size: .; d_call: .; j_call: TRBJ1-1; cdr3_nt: TGCGCCAGCAGTGAAAAAATTGATTGGACGGTGAACACTGAAGCTTTCTTT; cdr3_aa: CASSEKIDWTVNTEAFF
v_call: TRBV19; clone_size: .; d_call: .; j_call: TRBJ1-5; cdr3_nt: TGTGCCAGTAGTTCGGCCAGGGGCGGAATTCAGCCCCAGCATTTT; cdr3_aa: CASSSARGGIQPQHF
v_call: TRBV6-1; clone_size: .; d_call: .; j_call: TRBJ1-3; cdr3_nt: TGTGCCAGCAGTGAAAGGAAAGAGGGTGGAAACACCATATATTTT; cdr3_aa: CASSERKEGGNTIYF
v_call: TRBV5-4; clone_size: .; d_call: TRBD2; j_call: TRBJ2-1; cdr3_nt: TGTGCCAGCAGCGACCCGACTAGCGGGGGAATTTACAATGAGCAGTTCTTC; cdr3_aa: CASSDPTSGGIYNEQFF
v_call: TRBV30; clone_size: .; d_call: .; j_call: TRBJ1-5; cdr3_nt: TGTGCCTGGAGCGCCGGGACACTTCAGCCCCAGCATTTT; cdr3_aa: CAWSAGTLQPQHF
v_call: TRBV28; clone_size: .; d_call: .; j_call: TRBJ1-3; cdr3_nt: TGTGCCAGCAGTTTTAAGGGAAACACCATATATTTT; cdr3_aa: CASSFKGNTIYF
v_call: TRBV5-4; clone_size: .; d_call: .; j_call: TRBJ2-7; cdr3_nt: TGTGCCAGCACCCCCCGCCCCTATGGATACGAGCAGTACTTC; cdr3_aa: CASTPRPYGYEQYF
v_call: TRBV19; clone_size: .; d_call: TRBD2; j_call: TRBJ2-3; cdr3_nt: TGTGCCAGTAGTTTACTAGCGTCTCCCGGAGATACGCAGTATTTT; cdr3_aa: CASSLLASPGDTQYF
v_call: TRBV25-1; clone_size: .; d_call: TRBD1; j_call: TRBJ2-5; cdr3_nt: TGTGCCAGTCGACAGGGCTGGGGGCGAGAGACCCAGTACTTC; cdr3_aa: CASRQGWGRETQYF
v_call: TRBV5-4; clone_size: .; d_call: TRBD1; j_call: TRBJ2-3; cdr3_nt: TGTGCCAGCAGCCGACAGGGGGGGACAGATACGCAGTATTTT; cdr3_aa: CASSRQGGTDTQYF
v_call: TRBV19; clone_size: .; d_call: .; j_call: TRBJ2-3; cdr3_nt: TGTGCCAGTAGTCCCCGGTGGGGGGGCACAGATACGCAGTATTTT; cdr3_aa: CASSPRWGGTDTQYF